The source of this T cell receptor (beta chain) is a study of blood T cell repertoires in COVID-19. Study-level background: Sources were T cells, B-cell-depleted T cells, or PBMCs; the material itself was cDNA or gDNA.

Original data processing: Scientists estimated how many nucleated cells there were by amplifying reference gene primers. Here immunoSEQ multiplex PCR was the method, and the copy in TCRdb shows in-frame clones only, minus some. V, J and clone size reflect that table, while D and trimming were determined from the DNA. The sample lists about 300,000 clones, around 92% occurring once. One Seattle source followed patients from active infection through their disease course. This TCR was recovered from a woman aged 25 to 39 with COVID-19, enrolled during active disease. Sequenced sample: peripheral blood.

The CDR3 nucleotides read TGTGCCAGCGGGGGGAACTACGAGCAGTACTTC. Translation gives CASGGNYEQYF. J is TRBJ2-7 and V is TRBV2, with a weak D call TRBD2 (6 bases). The CDR3 has 11 residues. Trimming took off 8 bases at V and 3 bases at J, with 8 bases between the two ends. Germline V gene lookup returns CDR1 SNHLY and CDR2 FYNNEI.